Sequencing of this T cell receptor (beta chain) was carried out in a study of T-cell reconstitution after alpha-beta-depleted transplantation in children. This clonotype was seen at least ten times. Its specificity is not known. TCRbeta library construction was performed incorporating unique molecular identifiers. TCRdb independently ran MiXCR on the PCR reads; one entry per CDR3 protein. Of about 160,000 distinct CDR3 sequences in the sample, approximately 10% were seen once. General observations from the study: T-cell counts and diversity at one year post-transplant came mainly from newly produced T cells. Elevated TCRbeta diversity at day 60 was traced, in some patients, to surviving recipient T cells and thymic progenitors.

The CDR3 sequence is 18 residues long. V shed 2 bases and J 2 bases; nucleotides not matched to a gene: 10. Per the germline V gene, CDR1 is ENHRY and CDR2 is SYGVKD. This chain connects TRBV10-3 to TRBJ2-3, with 10 bases matching TRBD2. The sequence came from a boy aged 2 to 9 with acute myeloid leukemia, due to receive a stem cell transplant. The material was PBMCs, obtained before TCRalphabeta/CD19-depleted stem cell transplant. The CDR3 reads CAISETVGTSVSTDTQYF. The CDR3 coding sequence is TGTGCCATCAGTGAGACAGTAGGGACTAGCGTATCCACAGATACGCAGTATTTT.